This T cell receptor (beta chain) appears in the sequencing data of a study of blood T cell repertoires in COVID-19. Turning to the study itself: Material from acute and convalescent COVID-19 was sourced from the United States, Italy and Spain. From T cells, B-cell-depleted T cells, or PBMCs came the material, which was cDNA or gDNA.

The CDR3 loop spans 16 amino acids. Trimming took 5 bases from V and 3 from J; bases not matched to a gene: 7. Looked up from germline, CDR1 is SGHVS and CDR2 is FQNEAQ. Authors' analysis steps: By means of reference gene primer amplification, nucleated cell counts were estimated. TCRdb's copy holds only in-frame clones and misses some; the assay was immunoSEQ multiplex PCR. The D gene and trimming were derived from the DNA, and the V and J assignments and clone size from that table. This sample has approximately 120,000 clones, with around 89% found just once. V gene TRBV7-8 combines with J gene TRBJ2-3; 11 bases are shared with TRBD1. Material for sequencing was peripheral blood. The TCR was taken from a human donor with acute or convalescent COVID-19. The donor label of this sample is uncertain. CDR3 region: CASSTGTGGWTDTQYF. The CDR3 bases are TGTGCCAGCAGCACGGGGACAGGGGGTTGGACAGATACGCAGTATTTT.